Presented here are 24 T cell receptor beta chains from one specimen sequenced in a study of lymphopenia after photon versus proton radiotherapy (dated by TCRdb to the late 2010s). Library creation used the immunoSEQ multiplex PCR assay. As stored in TCRdb, this immuneACCESS dataset retains in-frame rearrangements with V and J assigned. A fraction of the clones does not appear; measured against another copy, unresolved V genes explain less than half of the discrepancy, and the remainder lacks a known reason. Present in this sample are 55,000 to 70,000 clones, around 87% of which were seen just once. Approximately 10% of the sample is held by the ten biggest clonotypes. The source was peripheral blood, collected from a patient treated with proton-based radiotherapy. The receptors shown here come from a man at least 80 years old with esophageal cancer.

This clone was seen only a few times. The V call is TRBV5-8, the J call TRBJ1-2; no firm D call. The CDR3 extends over 12 amino acids. Germline assignment: CDR1 SGHTS and CDR2 YDEGEE. Trimming removed 0 bases at V and 4 bases at J, with 4 bases between. CDR3 region: CASSLVAYGYTF. CDR3 bases: TGTGCCAGCAGCTTGGTTGCCTATGGCTACACCTTC.

The chain uses TRBV30 and TRBJ1-5; 9 positions match TRBD1. V shed 3 bases and J 7 bases; nucleotides not matched to a gene: 10. The CDR3 is made up of 15 amino acids. Germline loops: CDR1 GTSNPN, CDR2 SVGIG (reference sequence). CDR3 nucleotide sequence: TGTGCCTGGAGCCCCCAGGGACAGGGCCCACAGCCCCAGCATTTT. This codes for CAWSPQGQGPQPQHF.

V usage is TRBV7-9 and J usage is TRBJ1-3; D remains ambiguous. The CDR3 totals 16 residues. Germline V gene data show CDR1 as SEHNR and CDR2 as FQNEAQ (reference sequence). The ends were cut back, 5 bases at V and 3 bases at J, with 17 bases in the middle. DNA for the CDR3: TGTGCCAGCAGCCCCTCCCGCGCGGCCTTTGGAAACACCATATATTTT. This encodes CASSPSRAAFGNTIYF.

This clone was recorded only once. J is TRBJ1-5 and V is TRBV6-5; D is perhaps TRBD1 (5 bases). Germline CDR1 and CDR2: MNHEY and SVGAGI. The CDR3 totals 13 residues. V was pared by 7 bases and J by 3 bases, with 10 bases between. The CDR3 spells CASTDSINQPQHF. The CDR3 nucleotides read TGTGCCAGCACTGACAGCATCAATCAGCCCCAGCATTTT.

This clone was detected once. The chain is built from TRBV7-2 and TRBJ2-3; tentatively, D is TRBD1 (6 bases). Trimming shortened V by 1 base and J by 4 bases, and 9 bases separated the two germline ends. The CDR3 consists of 14 residues. The germline gives CDR1 SGHTA, CDR2 FQGNSA. The chain's CDR3 is CASSLVRGADTQYF. The CDR3 DNA reads as TGTGCCAGCAGCTTAGTCAGGGGTGCAGATACGCAGTATTTT.

The chain carries TRBV7-2 and TRBJ1-1, with D maybe TRBD1 (5 bases). The CDR3 runs 12 residues. V was shortened by 8 bases and J by 5 bases, with 12 bases between the two germline ends. Germline CDR1 is SGHTA and CDR2 is FQGNSA. The CDR3 is CASRGGWTEAFF. Here the CDR3 DNA reads TGTGCCAGCCGGGGGGGTTGGACTGAAGCTTTCTTT.

The chain uses TRBV30 and TRBJ1-1; D remains ambiguous. Trimming removed 0 bases at V and 4 bases at J, with 9 bases between. The V gene's germline CDR1 is GTSNPN and CDR2 SVGIG (reference sequence). The CDR3 runs to 13 residues. The CDR3: CAWSVNPGTEAFF. The CDR3 DNA reads TGTGCCTGGAGTGTAAACCCGGGCACTGAAGCTTTCTTT.

The J gene is TRBJ2-7, the V gene TRBV5-6, with a possible D match to TRBD1 (7 bases). Germline V gene sequence: CDR1 SGHDT, CDR2 YYEEEE. The CDR3 is 15 amino acids. V shed 4 bases and J shed 3 bases, with 17 bases lying between them. The CDR3 region has the DNA TGTGCCAGCAGCCTCGGAGGGGACAGATACTACGAGCAGTACTTC. This translates into CASSLGGDRYYEQYF.

This clone showed up just a few times. The chain is built from TRBV30 and TRBJ1-2; a weak D match, TRBD1 (5 bases). The ends were cut back, 5 bases at V and 7 bases at J, with 20 bases in the middle. Germline V gene lookup returns CDR1 GTSNPN and CDR2 SVGIG (reference sequence). This CDR3 has 14 residues. DNA for the CDR3: TGTGCCTGGTACCAAGGAGGGGCGTTTGGTGGCTACACCTTC. It translates to CAWYQGGAFGGYTF. Variable domain in full (rest from reference TRBV30 and TRBJ1-2): SQTIHQWPATLVQPVGSPLSLECTVEGTSNPNLYWYRQAAGRGLQLLFYSVGIGQISSEVPQNLSASRPQDRQFILSSKKLLLSDSGFYLCAWYQGGAFGGYTFGSGTRLTVV.

The CDR3 sequence is CASSSLLYTSQETQYF. The CDR3 nucleotides are TGTGCCAGCAGTTCACTACTGTACACCTCCCAAGAGACCCAGTACTTC. V is TRBV27 and J is TRBJ2-5, with D unclear. The V end lost 4 bases, the J end lost 1 base, and 16 bases lay between the germline ends. In germline, CDR1 is MNHEY, CDR2 SMNVEV (reference sequence). This CDR3 is built from 16 residues.

The genes are TRBV5-5 and TRBJ1-4, with 8 bases aligning to TRBD1. CDR1 is SGHKS and CDR2 is YYEKEE in the germline V gene (reference sequence). The junction had 10 bases not matched to a gene; V was cut back by 2 bases and J by 7 bases. This CDR3 is 16 amino acids long. CDR3 sequence: CASSFQGANGGEKLFF. The CDR3 bases are TGTGCCAGCAGCTTCCAGGGGGCAAATGGAGGTGAAAAACTGTTTTTT.

The chain couples TRBV7-9 to TRBJ1-1; D gene uncertain. Germline V CDR1 and CDR2: SEHNR, FQNEAQ (reference sequence). V was trimmed by 5 bases and J by 12 bases, leaving 19 bases between them. The CDR3 extends over 13 amino acids. CDR3 residues: CASSHTRRPGTFF. CDR3 DNA sequence: TGTGCCAGCAGCCATACACGACGCCCCGGGACTTTCTTT.

The chain employs TRBV27 and TRBJ2-2, with D unclear. V was trimmed by 3 bases and J by 1 base, leaving 9 bases between them. CDR1 is MNHEY and CDR2 is SMNVEV in the germline V gene (reference sequence). The CDR3 sequence is 15 residues long. Here the CDR3 reads CASSLTRMNTGELFF. CDR3 in DNA: TGTGCCAGCAGTTTGACGCGGATGAACACCGGGGAGCTGTTTTTT.

Regarding this clone: Since the CDR3 does not end with the conserved phenylalanine or tryptophan, this likely comes from a read error. Here the CDR3 DNA reads TGTGCCAGCAGCTTAGTCGGGAAGACAACACTGCTGACTTTA. It specifies CASSLVGKTTLLTL. This chain links TRBV11-2 with TRBJ2-7; D is possibly TRBD2 (5 bases). The J call could be wrong; TRBJ2-6 is a better fit for the DNA end. The CDR3 covers 14 residues. The germline V gene has CDR1 SGHAT and CDR2 FQNNGV.

Regarding this clone: Germline and junction disagree at one end, which may indicate a read error. This rearrangement joins TRBV6-5 to TRBJ2-1; D is unresolved. Germline V lookup: CDR1 MNHEY, CDR2 SVGAGI. CDR3 length: 13 amino acids. The DNA of the CDR3 is TGTGCCAGCAGTTACGACGCCTATAATGAGCAGTTCTTC. It codes for CASSYDAYNEQFF.

This clone occurred once. CDR3 nucleotide sequence: TGTGCCAGCAGCTTACTGGGGCAGGGGGCGGACGAGCAGTACTTC. Translated, it gives CASSLLGQGADEQYF. J is TRBJ2-7 and V is TRBV7-9; 8 bases agree with TRBD1. The junction had 8 bases not matched to a gene; V was cut back by 2 bases and J by 5 bases. In germline, CDR1 is SEHNR, CDR2 FQNEAQ (reference sequence). CDR3 size: 15 residues.

The J gene is TRBJ2-1, the V gene TRBV12-2; the D call TRBD2 from the table was never checked on the DNA. TRBV12-2 is flagged as a pseudogene. CDR3 size: 21 residues. Here the CDR3 reads CASRLFVLGLAEPSSYNEQFF. DNA for the CDR3: TGTGCAAGTCGCTTATTTGTCCTGGGACTAGCGGAGCCGAGCTCCTACAATGAGCAGTTCTTC.

V usage is TRBV19 and J usage is TRBJ1-1; D uncertain. CDR3 length: 15 residues. Germline loops: CDR1 LNHDA, CDR2 SQIVND (reference sequence). The V gene lost 7 bases and the J gene lost 5 bases, with 20 bases spanning the gap. CDR3 DNA: TGTGCCAGTACTTCAACCTTTGCTGGCCTGACTGAAGCTTTCTTT. Protein sequence: CASTSTFAGLTEAFF.

V usage is TRBV7-9 and J usage is TRBJ2-2, with 8 bases identical to TRBD1. Germline V gene data show CDR1 as SEHNR and CDR2 as FQNEAQ (reference sequence). The CDR3 loop spans 14 amino acids. V gave up 6 bases and J gave up 7 bases; unmatched junction bases: 7. CDR3 coding DNA: TGTGCCAGCAGTCACGCAGGGGGCGGCGGGGAGCTGTTTTTT. Translated, it gives CASSHAGGGGELFF.

The chain carries TRBV6-4 and TRBJ2-3; a weak D match, TRBD1 (6 bases). V lost 8 bases and J 4 bases, leaving 16 bases between the germline ends. Germline-derived CDR1 and CDR2 are MRHNA and SNTAGT. This CDR3 has 14 amino acids. In nucleotides, the CDR3 is TGTGCCAGCTCGTGGGGGCCTGTCCCAGATACGCAGTATTTT. Protein product: CASSWGPVPDTQYF.

The chain uses TRBV30 and TRBJ1-4; maybe TRBD1 (5 bases). The germline V gene has CDR1 GTSNPN and CDR2 SVGIG (reference sequence). V was trimmed by 1 base and J by 8 bases, leaving 14 bases between them. The CDR3 loop spans 14 amino acids. Here the CDR3 reads CAWSDTSKGEKLFF. In DNA form, the CDR3 reads TGTGCCTGGAGTGACACCTCAAAGGGGGAAAAACTGTTTTTT.

V and J are TRBV6-1 and TRBJ2-3; 7 nucleotides agree with TRBD2. This CDR3 region has 17 residues. Germline assignment: CDR1 MNHNS and CDR2 SASEGT. V trimming: 2 bases; J trimming: 7 bases; junction bases outside the gene matches: 15. CDR3 sequence: CASSENPPRSGGNTQYF. CDR3 DNA: TGTGCCAGCAGTGAAAACCCCCCCCGGTCGGGAGGAAATACGCAGTATTTT.

The genes are TRBV5-6 and TRBJ1-1; no reliable D call. This CDR3 spans 15 amino acids. In germline, CDR1 is SGHDT, CDR2 YYEEEE. Trimming shortened V by 0 bases and J by 1 base, and 10 bases separated the two germline ends. The DNA of the CDR3 is TGTGCCAGCAGCTTGGCCTGGCAAACGAACACTGAAGCTTTCTTT. This codes for CASSLAWQTNTEAFF.

CDR3 in amino acids: CASSPTRGGGGNQPQHF. CDR3 in DNA: TGCGCCAGCAGTCCCACCCGGGGGGGTGGGGGCAATCAGCCCCAGCATTTT. The genes are TRBV4-1 and TRBJ1-5; the D gene is possibly TRBD1 (5 bases). The CDR3 contains 17 residues. Between the trimmed V and J ends, which lost 6 bases and 2 bases, there was a span of 20 bases. CDR1 MGHRA and CDR2 YSYEKL come from the germline V gene.